A selection of T cell receptor beta chains follows, all from one sample in a study of blood T cell repertoires in COVID-19. Sequencing was performed with immunoSEQ multiplex PCR; in TCRdb, only in-frame clones are kept and a portion is missing. The table includes 250,000 to 300,000 clones, about four fifths detected once. The sample consisted of peripheral blood. The receptors derive from a woman aged 55-70 years with active or convalescent COVID-19. CDR3s include the opening cysteine and the closing phenylalanine or tryptophan. Fields, in order: clone size, V gene, J gene, CDR3 protein. The listing skips clone size in some rows; elsewhere it reads once, few, many or a size class.

abundance: .; v_gene: TRBV9; j_gene: TRBJ2-1; CDR3aa: CASSLLTGYDEQFF
abundance: .; v_gene: TRBV7-8; j_gene: TRBJ2-2; CDR3aa: CASSLGHGNTGELFF
abundance: .; v_gene: TRBV24-1; j_gene: TRBJ1-2; CDR3aa: CATSSQGDDGYTF
abundance: .; v_gene: TRBV18; j_gene: TRBJ1-6; CDR3aa: CASSPGQGSNSPLHF
abundance: few; v_gene: TRBV14; j_gene: TRBJ2-7; CDR3aa: CASSQADWRYEQYF
abundance: .; v_gene: TRBV5-8; j_gene: TRBJ1-5; CDR3aa: CASSVDRLGGPLRNQPQHF
abundance: .; v_gene: TRBV4-1; j_gene: TRBJ1-5; CDR3aa: CASSRGGLAGNQPQHF
abundance: .; v_gene: TRBV11-3; j_gene: TRBJ2-2; CDR3aa: CASSRRLGNTGELFF
abundance: .; v_gene: TRBV18; j_gene: TRBJ2-5; CDR3aa: CASSPQVRETQYF
abundance: .; v_gene: TRBV5-1; j_gene: TRBJ1-2; CDR3aa: CASSREGQNYGYTF
abundance: .; v_gene: TRBV4-1; j_gene: TRBJ1-2; CDR3aa: CASSQVTGGYTF
abundance: few; v_gene: TRBV7-2; j_gene: TRBJ1-3; CDR3aa: CASSPRAGSGNTIYF
abundance: .; v_gene: TRBV5-1; j_gene: TRBJ2-7; CDR3aa: CASSLQGGNYEQYF
abundance: .; v_gene: TRBV9; j_gene: TRBJ2-7; CDR3aa: CASSVDGGTGGYEQYF
abundance: .; v_gene: TRBV6-1; j_gene: TRBJ1-6; CDR3aa: CASSEMSGQSPLHF
abundance: .; v_gene: TRBV2; j_gene: TRBJ1-2; CDR3aa: CASSRQDASGYTF
abundance: .; v_gene: TRBV2; j_gene: TRBJ1-5; CDR3aa: CASSWTGNQPQHF
abundance: .; v_gene: TRBV19; j_gene: TRBJ1-5; CDR3aa: CASSTQGVDSNQPQHF
abundance: few; v_gene: TRBV11-1; j_gene: TRBJ2-3; CDR3aa: CASSLVASGGINTQYF
abundance: .; v_gene: TRBV4-2; j_gene: TRBJ2-7; CDR3aa: CASSQDQGSYEQYF
abundance: .; v_gene: TRBV7-3; j_gene: TRBJ1-1; CDR3aa: CASSLGAGNTEAFF
abundance: .; v_gene: TRBV28; j_gene: TRBJ2-3; CDR3aa: CASTLMAGDRISTDTQYF
abundance: few; v_gene: TRBV15; j_gene: TRBJ2-3; CDR3aa: CATSGSGGRGDTQYF
abundance: .; v_gene: TRBV24-1; j_gene: TRBJ2-5; CDR3aa: CATSDGPGGYLETQYF
abundance: .; v_gene: TRBV19; j_gene: TRBJ1-5; CDR3aa: CASSSGPQPQHF
abundance: once; v_gene: TRBV5-6; j_gene: TRBJ2-1; CDR3aa: CASSSGAHPYNEQFF
abundance: .; v_gene: TRBV29-1; j_gene: TRBJ2-3; CDR3aa: CSVARSPGGTDTQYF
abundance: .; v_gene: TRBV20-1; j_gene: TRBJ2-4; CDR3aa: CSASTGWAKNIQYF
abundance: once; v_gene: TRBV7-6; j_gene: TRBJ2-5; CDR3aa: CASSLAQIAGGETQYF
abundance: .; v_gene: TRBV7-9; j_gene: TRBJ2-3; CDR3aa: CASSFWDFRTDTQYF
abundance: .; v_gene: TRBV7-6; j_gene: TRBJ1-5; CDR3aa: CASSLGGTGNQPQHF
abundance: few; v_gene: TRBV3-1/TRBV3-2; j_gene: TRBJ1-2; CDR3aa: CASSLGTGGSYGYTF
abundance: .; v_gene: TRBV3-1/TRBV3-2; j_gene: TRBJ2-3; CDR3aa: CASSPLGGGQASHF
abundance: once; v_gene: TRBV7-2; j_gene: TRBJ2-2; CDR3aa: CASSPRGGATGELFF
abundance: .; v_gene: TRBV5-5; j_gene: TRBJ1-5; CDR3aa: CASSRGRQDNQPQHF
abundance: .; v_gene: TRBV19; j_gene: TRBJ2-6; CDR3aa: CASSIGGFSGANVLTF
abundance: .; v_gene: TRBV25-1; j_gene: TRBJ2-2; CDR3aa: CASRSTSGGQRTGELFF
abundance: .; v_gene: TRBV6-5; j_gene: TRBJ1-2; CDR3aa: CASSTRGPNYGYTF
abundance: .; v_gene: TRBV3-1/TRBV3-2; j_gene: TRBJ2-3; CDR3aa: CASSKLAGGPADTQYF
abundance: .; v_gene: TRBV18; j_gene: TRBJ2-2; CDR3aa: CASSPQDRNTGELFF
abundance: .; v_gene: TRBV20-1; j_gene: TRBJ1-2; CDR3aa: CSAGRQGWYTF
abundance: .; v_gene: TRBV5-1; j_gene: TRBJ1-1; CDR3aa: CASRSNPQGNTEAFF
abundance: .; v_gene: TRBV2; j_gene: TRBJ1-5; CDR3aa: CASSESMTGQPQHF
abundance: .; v_gene: TRBV9; j_gene: TRBJ1-2; CDR3aa: CASSSRGGGYTF
abundance: .; v_gene: TRBV29-1; j_gene: TRBJ1-5; CDR3aa: CSVASGGQPQHF
abundance: .; v_gene: TRBV7-3; j_gene: TRBJ2-5; CDR3aa: CASSLMGLAEETQYF
abundance: .; v_gene: TRBV2; j_gene: TRBJ1-6; CDR3aa: CASREDRGNSPLHF
abundance: .; v_gene: TRBV5-1; j_gene: TRBJ2-7; CDR3aa: CASSSGGGNTYEQYF
abundance: .; v_gene: TRBV6-6; j_gene: TRBJ1-1; CDR3aa: CASNSAGADTEAFF
abundance: few; v_gene: TRBV19; j_gene: TRBJ2-1; CDR3aa: CASRVGQVSSYNEQFF
abundance: .; v_gene: TRBV3-1/TRBV3-2; j_gene: TRBJ2-1; CDR3aa: CASSQGARNEQFF
abundance: once; v_gene: TRBV2; j_gene: TRBJ1-1; CDR3aa: CASRVGGSTEAFF
abundance: .; v_gene: TRBV11-2; j_gene: TRBJ1-6; CDR3aa: CASSVQGASSPLHF
abundance: .; v_gene: TRBV10-3; j_gene: TRBJ2-2; CDR3aa: CAISESGLARLTGELFF
abundance: .; v_gene: TRBV5-4; j_gene: TRBJ1-2; CDR3aa: CASSLGQAGGNYGYTF